This T cell receptor beta chain was identified during a study of vaccination effects on CD4 cells after COVID-19. The germline V gene has CDR1 MGHRA and CDR2 YSYEKL. With 0 bases clipped from V and 1 base from J, the junction kept 1 base outside the gene matches. This CDR3 has 16 amino acids. Libraries were prepared by immunoSEQ multiplex PCR; TCRdb keeps only in-frame clonotypes and omits some of them. The profile shows approximately 74,000 clones, 60% to 85% of them singletons. ViraFEST used viral peptide pools to expand antigen-specific CD4+ T cells before sequencing. Investigators separated out CD4+ T cells once 10 days of culture had passed. All study participants received two doses of BNT162b2 or mRNA-1273 vaccine. Wells each received under 2.5 million PBMC, cultured with about 10 IU/ml IL-2 and roughly 9.8 ug/ml peptides. Cultures got half-medium changes with IL-2 on days 3 and 7. As for this clone: Its antigen remains unidentified.

Sequencing used CD4+ T cells from PBMCs cultured with HCoV-OC43 spike peptides, obtained after COVID-19 vaccination. The sample's subset: HCoV-OC43 spike overlapping peptide pool stimulation. The sequence was obtained from a human donor who received a COVID-19 vaccine. The chain recombines TRBV4-1 with TRBJ2-5, with 11 bases fitting TRBD2. The CDR3 region is CASSQDTSGGQETQYF. The CDR3 coding sequence is TGCGCCAGCAGCCAAGATACTAGCGGGGGCCAAGAGACCCAGTACTTC.